Sequencing of this T cell receptor beta chain was carried out in a study of PD-1 blockade in classical Hodgkin lymphoma. Study-wide points: Newly diagnosed patients reportedly trailed healthy donors in baseline TCR diversity.

Every patient experienced relapse after autologous stem cell transplantation, and brentuximab vedotin exposure varied. Trimming removed 2 bases from V and 7 bases from J; junction bases left unmatched: 2. The CDR3 runs to 12 residues. Germline V gene lookup returns CDR1 MNHEY and CDR2 SVGAGI. Regarding this clone: As yet, its antigen is unknown.

Only in-frame clones appear in the TCRdb table, and some are missing; sequencing was by immunoSEQ multiplex PCR. The repertoire consists of 5,500 to 9,000 clones, with about 76% occurring once and the leading ten covering roughly 33%. The sequences come from peripheral blood mononuclear cells (PBMCs), collected before the second cycle of nivolumab. The chain links TRBV6-5 to TRBJ2-7, with TRBD2 identical over 7 bases. This TCR derives from a human donor with classical Hodgkin lymphoma. The CDR3 region is CASSYRGGEQYF. The DNA for the CDR3 is TGTGCCAGCAGTTACCGCGGGGGTGAGCAGTACTTC.